The rows below give T cell receptor beta chains drawn from one sample of a study of T cell responses to AZD1222 COVID-19 vaccine. Libraries were prepared by immunoSEQ multiplex PCR; TCRdb keeps only in-frame clonotypes and omits some of them. Of over 130,000 clones in the sample, 88% were seen once. The sample consisted of peripheral blood, taken 28 days after the second AZD1222 dose. Every receptor here comes from an adult who received the AZD1222 COVID-19 vaccine. CDR3s include the opening cysteine and the closing phenylalanine or tryptophan. A D gene is named only where the DNA matches it firmly. The size of a clone is reported for some rows only, either as once, few or many, or as a class for expanded clones.

d_call: TRBD1; j_call: TRBJ2-1; clone_size: .; v_call: TRBV5-1; cdr3_aa: CASSPGQGATNEQFF; cdr3_nt: TGCGCCAGCAGCCCCGGACAGGGGGCTACCAATGAGCAGTTCTTC
d_call: .; j_call: TRBJ1-6; clone_size: once; v_call: TRBV28; cdr3_aa: CASSLAQGTYNSPLHF; cdr3_nt: TGTGCCAGCAGTTTAGCCCAGGGGACCTATAATTCACCCCTCCACTTT
d_call: .; j_call: TRBJ2-2; clone_size: .; v_call: TRBV4-1; cdr3_aa: CASSQSGGRSGRELFF; cdr3_nt: TGCGCCAGCAGCCAATCTGGGGGGAGATCAGGCCGGGAGCTGTTTTTT
d_call: .; j_call: TRBJ2-7; clone_size: .; v_call: TRBV29-1; cdr3_aa: CSIQELPNYEQYF; cdr3_nt: TGCAGCATACAGGAGCTTCCGAACTACGAGCAGTACTTC
d_call: .; j_call: TRBJ1-6; clone_size: .; v_call: TRBV11-2; cdr3_aa: CASSLDVLDMSPLHF; cdr3_nt: TGTGCCAGCAGCTTAGATGTGTTGGATATGTCACCCCTCCACTTT
d_call: .; j_call: TRBJ1-2; clone_size: few; v_call: TRBV28; cdr3_aa: CASSFMLGVGHGYTF; cdr3_nt: TGTGCCAGCAGTTTTATGTTGGGGGTTGGACATGGCTACACCTTC
d_call: .; j_call: TRBJ1-2; clone_size: .; v_call: TRBV2; cdr3_aa: CASVPGQVYGYTF; cdr3_nt: TGTGCCAGCGTTCCGGGACAAGTCTATGGCTACACCTTC
d_call: TRBD1; j_call: TRBJ1-2; clone_size: .; v_call: TRBV7-3; cdr3_aa: CASSSGQGLGYTF; cdr3_nt: TGTGCCAGCAGCTCGGGACAGGGCCTTGGCTACACCTTC
d_call: .; j_call: TRBJ1-5; clone_size: few; v_call: TRBV6-1; cdr3_aa: CASSEGQPQHF; cdr3_nt: TGTGCCAGCAGTGAAGGACAGCCCCAGCATTTT
d_call: .; j_call: TRBJ2-2; clone_size: once; v_call: TRBV15; cdr3_aa: CATSVIQGRTGELFF; cdr3_nt: TGTGCCACCAGCGTGATCCAGGGGAGGACCGGGGAGCTGTTTTTT
d_call: .; j_call: TRBJ1-2; clone_size: .; v_call: TRBV1; cdr3_aa: CTSSQVFRDPSYGYTF; cdr3_nt: TGCACCAGCAGCCAAGTGTTCCGGGACCCTTCCTATGGCTACACCTTC
d_call: TRBD1; j_call: TRBJ1-1; clone_size: .; v_call: TRBV18; cdr3_aa: CASSKTGTGAEAFF; cdr3_nt: TGTGCCAGCTCAAAAACCGGGACAGGGGCCGAAGCTTTCTTT
d_call: .; j_call: TRBJ2-1; clone_size: .; v_call: TRBV5-1; cdr3_aa: CASSLGQVNNEQFF; cdr3_nt: TGCGCCAGCAGCTTGGGACAGGTCAACAATGAGCAGTTCTTC
d_call: TRBD1; j_call: TRBJ1-2; clone_size: .; v_call: TRBV12-3/TRBV12-4; cdr3_aa: CASSMGTVNGYTF; cdr3_nt: TGTGCCAGCAGCATGGGGACAGTCAACGGCTACACCTTC
d_call: .; j_call: TRBJ2-1; clone_size: once; v_call: TRBV11-2; cdr3_aa: CASSFPQGNEQFF; cdr3_nt: TGTGCCAGCAGCTTCCCTCAGGGGAATGAGCAGTTCTTC
d_call: .; j_call: TRBJ1-6; clone_size: .; v_call: TRBV21-1; cdr3_aa: CASSNAKDRGNSPLHF; cdr3_nt: TGTGCCAGCAGCAACGCGAAGGACAGGGGAAATTCACCCCTCCACTTT
d_call: .; j_call: TRBJ2-2; clone_size: .; v_call: TRBV10-3; cdr3_aa: CAIQNTGTRNTGELFF; cdr3_nt: TGTGCCATCCAAAACACCGGGACCAGAAACACCGGGGAGCTGTTTTTT
d_call: .; j_call: TRBJ2-1; clone_size: .; v_call: TRBV29-1; cdr3_aa: CSTAGLNEQFF; cdr3_nt: TGCAGCACCGCGGGGCTCAATGAGCAGTTCTTC
d_call: .; j_call: TRBJ2-3; clone_size: .; v_call: TRBV9; cdr3_aa: CASSVGDLGTGDTQYF; cdr3_nt: TGTGCCAGCAGCGTAGGGGATCTGGGCACGGGAGATACGCAGTATTTT
d_call: .; j_call: TRBJ1-5; clone_size: once; v_call: TRBV5-1; cdr3_aa: CASSLDPGHQPQHF; cdr3_nt: TGCGCCAGCAGCTTGGATCCAGGCCATCAGCCCCAGCATTTT
d_call: TRBD2; j_call: TRBJ2-3; clone_size: .; v_call: TRBV5-1; cdr3_aa: CASSSSNGGAGVDTQYF; cdr3_nt: TGCGCCAGCAGCTCGTCTAACGGGGGGGCCGGTGTAGATACGCAGTATTTT
d_call: TRBD1; j_call: TRBJ2-2; clone_size: .; v_call: TRBV4-1; cdr3_aa: CASRLRDRNTGELFF; cdr3_nt: TGCGCCAGCAGGCTCCGGGACAGGAACACCGGGGAGCTGTTTTTT
d_call: .; j_call: TRBJ2-1; clone_size: .; v_call: TRBV7-2; cdr3_aa: CASSLGQRNEQFF; cdr3_nt: TGTGCCAGCAGCTTAGGACAGCGCAATGAGCAGTTCTTC
d_call: TRBD2; j_call: TRBJ2-1; clone_size: .; v_call: TRBV28; cdr3_aa: CASGESGGTYNEQFF; cdr3_nt: TGTGCCAGCGGCGAGAGCGGGGGAACCTACAATGAGCAGTTCTTC
d_call: .; j_call: TRBJ1-6; clone_size: .; v_call: TRBV4-1; cdr3_aa: CASSQGRTVYNSPLHF; cdr3_nt: TGCGCCAGCAGCCAGGGGAGGACAGTTTATAATTCACCCCTCCACTTT
d_call: TRBD2; j_call: TRBJ2-1; clone_size: .; v_call: TRBV5-4; cdr3_aa: CASRTSGRGYNEQFF; cdr3_nt: TGTGCCAGCAGGACTAGCGGGAGGGGGTACAATGAGCAGTTCTTC
d_call: .; j_call: TRBJ2-4; clone_size: .; v_call: TRBV24-1; cdr3_aa: CATSEGAAKNIQYF; cdr3_nt: TGTGCCACCAGTGAAGGGGCAGCCAAAAACATTCAGTACTTC
d_call: .; j_call: TRBJ1-6; clone_size: .; v_call: TRBV6-5; cdr3_aa: CASSYWSVRGSPLHF; cdr3_nt: TGTGCCAGCAGTTACTGGTCCGTGAGGGGTTCACCCCTCCACTTT
d_call: .; j_call: TRBJ1-3; clone_size: .; v_call: TRBV9; cdr3_aa: CASSVGNPDNGNTIYF; cdr3_nt: TGTGCCAGCAGCGTGGGGAATCCGGACAATGGGAACACCATATATTTT
d_call: .; j_call: TRBJ1-3; clone_size: .; v_call: TRBV5-4; cdr3_aa: CASSLGSSGVGTIYF; cdr3_nt: TGTGCCAGCAGCTTAGGCAGCTCGGGAGTCGGCACCATATATTTT
d_call: TRBD1; j_call: TRBJ1-2; clone_size: .; v_call: TRBV5-6; cdr3_aa: CASSPGQGLYGYTF; cdr3_nt: TGTGCCAGCAGCCCCGGACAGGGCCTCTATGGCTACACCTTC
d_call: TRBD1; j_call: TRBJ1-2; clone_size: .; v_call: TRBV19; cdr3_aa: CASSFPDRELGGYTF; cdr3_nt: TGTGCCAGTAGTTTTCCGGACAGGGAATTAGGTGGCTACACCTTC